A single sample gave rise to the 20 T cell receptor beta chains below, sequenced in a study of blood T cell repertoires in COVID-19. Measured with immunoSEQ multiplex PCR; TCRdb has only the in-frame clones, and not every one. The profile shows some 130,000 clones, 90% of them singletons. The sequenced material came from peripheral blood. The source is a man between 60 and 75 years old with COVID-19, enrolled during active disease.

The genes are TRBV7-2 and TRBJ2-1; D may be TRBD1 (6 bases). The CDR3 is 14 residues long. Per germline, CDR1 SGHTA and CDR2 FQGNSA. V was cut by 0 bases and J by 9 bases, with 12 bases left in between. DNA of the CDR3: TGTGCCAGCAGCTTAGCGCAGGGGTTGGGTGAGCAGTTCTTC. As protein: CASSLAQGLGEQFF.

The J gene is TRBJ1-1, the V gene TRBV28; D not certain. Germline CDR1 MDHEN, CDR2 SYDVKM. V lost 5 bases, J lost 0 bases, and 7 bases lay in between. CDR3 length: 13 residues. The CDR3 DNA reads as TGTGCCAGCAGTCCTTTAATGAACACTGAAGCTTTCTTT. It is translated as CASSPLMNTEAFF.

J is TRBJ2-3 and V is TRBV15; TRBD2 agrees at 7 bases. Looked up from germline, CDR1 is LNHNV and CDR2 is YYDKDF (reference sequence). J lost 2 bases, V lost 8 bases, and 10 bases had no gene match. CDR3 length equals 15 residues. The CDR3 loop reads CATSDQRGNTDTQYF. DNA for the CDR3: TGTGCCACCTCTGACCAGCGGGGAAACACAGATACGCAGTATTTT.

The CDR3, as DNA: TGTGCCAGCAGCGTAGAGACAAACAATTCACCCCTCCACTTT. It translates to CASSVETNNSPLHF. The chain combines TRBV9 with TRBJ1-6; D is ambiguous. From germline, CDR1 is SGDLS and CDR2 YYNGEE. This CDR3 is built from 14 residues. V lost 0 bases and J lost 7, with 8 bases in between.

The chain joins TRBV14 to TRBJ2-3; D is unresolved. Germline CDR1 reads SGHDN; CDR2 reads FVKESK. This CDR3 has 14 amino acids. Trimming shortened V by 4 bases and J by 0 bases, and 8 bases separated the two germline ends. Written as DNA, the CDR3 is TGTGCCAGCAGCCCTTTTATAAGCACAGATACGCAGTATTTT. Residues: CASSPFISTDTQYF.

The rearrangement uses TRBV12-3 or TRBV12-4 and TRBJ2-1; no firm D call. CDR3 size: 11 residues. Between the trimmed V and J ends, which lost 5 bases and 8 bases, there was a span of 7 bases. CDR3 in DNA: TGTGCCAGCAGTCCGGTTGATGAGCAGTTCTTC. Translating it yields CASSPVDEQFF.

The CDR3 DNA sequence: TGTGCCAGTAGCCCCCTTAAAGCAAGCAATCAGCCCCAGCATTTT. Translating it yields CASSPLKASNQPQHF. The chain is built from TRBV19 and TRBJ1-5; no definite D call. The CDR3 length is 15 residues. Trimming took off 6 bases at V and 1 base at J, with 13 bases between the two ends. CDR1 and CDR2 (germline): LNHDA, SQIVND (reference sequence).

In DNA form, the CDR3 reads TGTGCCAGCAGCACCCTAGCGGGAGAAGAGACCCAGTACTTC. Residues: CASSTLAGEETQYF. The chain combines TRBV5-4 with TRBJ2-5; 10 bases fit TRBD2. CDR1 is SGHNT and CDR2 is YYREEE in the germline V gene (reference sequence). After removal of 4 bases from V and 3 bases from J, the junction contained 3 bases not matched to a gene. This CDR3 spans 14 amino acids.

This rearrangement joins TRBV24-1 to TRBJ2-1; D possibly corresponds to TRBD1 (5 bases). CDR1 and CDR2 (germline): KGHDR, SFDVKD. This CDR3 is 16 amino acids long. Trimming cost V 1 base and J 0 bases, with 9 bases left between them. In nucleotides, the CDR3 is TGTGCCACCAGTGATTTAGGCGGACACTCCTACAATGAGCAGTTCTTC. Amino acid sequence: CATSDLGGHSYNEQFF.

This clone has just one count. The rearrangement joins TRBV7-9 to TRBJ2-1; 7 bases are a match to TRBD2. The CDR3 length is 15 residues. J gave up 2 bases and V 4 bases, and 5 bases lay outside the gene matches. Germline loops: CDR1 SEHNR, CDR2 FQNEAQ (reference sequence). This CDR3 reads CASSSLADAYNEQFF. CDR3 coding DNA: TGTGCCAGCAGCTCCCTAGCGGACGCCTACAATGAGCAGTTCTTC.

V gene TRBV27 combines with J gene TRBJ2-5, with TRBD1 as a possible D gene (5 bases). Looked up from germline, CDR1 is MNHEY and CDR2 is SMNVEV (reference sequence). This CDR3 contains 15 residues. Deletions cut 0 bases from V and 2 bases from J, with 10 bases between. CDR3 nucleotides: TGTGCCAGCAGTTTATCGTGGCAGGGACAAGAGACCCAGTACTTC. Translating it yields CASSLSWQGQETQYF.

J is TRBJ2-5 and V is TRBV3-1 (or the pseudogene TRBV3-2), with 8 bases matching TRBD2. Germline CDR1 is LGHDT and CDR2 is YNNKEL (reference sequence). This CDR3 comprises 16 residues. The J segment lost 0 bases and the V segment lost 4 bases, leaving 7 bases of the junction unmatched. DNA for the CDR3: TGTGCCAGCAGCCCTCCGACTAGCGAAAACCAAGAGACCCAGTACTTC. Amino acid sequence: CASSPPTSENQETQYF.

V usage is TRBV2 and J usage is TRBJ1-5; D is perhaps TRBD1 (6 bases). V was trimmed by 8 bases and J by 4 bases, leaving 12 bases between them. Germline V gives CDR1 SNHLY, CDR2 FYNNEI. This CDR3 has 13 amino acids. This CDR3 is CASCRDINQPQHF. The CDR3 nucleotides read TGTGCCAGCTGCCGGGACATAAATCAGCCCCAGCATTTT.

The chain is built from TRBV5-4 and TRBJ2-1; 12 bases map to TRBD2. CDR1 SGHNT and CDR2 YYREEE come from the germline V gene (reference sequence). V shed 7 bases and J 1 base; nucleotides not matched to a gene: 6. CDR3 length: 16 residues. This chain's CDR3 is CASHTGTSGSYNEQFF. The CDR3 DNA is TGTGCCAGCCACACCGGGACTAGCGGGTCCTACAATGAGCAGTTCTTC.

The J gene is TRBJ2-1, the V gene TRBV14, with 11 bases that match TRBD2. Germline V gene lookup returns CDR1 SGHDN and CDR2 FVKESK. The CDR3 is 14 amino acids. V dropped 2 bases and J dropped 15; count of bases not matched to a gene: 9. This CDR3 reads CASSQSTTSGRWFF. CDR3 in DNA: TGTGCCAGCAGCCAATCCACTACTAGCGGGAGATGGTTCTTC.

The rearrangement links TRBV6-2 or TRBV6-3 to TRBJ2-2, with 7 bases aligning to TRBD2. The CDR3 consists of 14 residues. Germline loops: CDR1 MNHEY, CDR2 SVGEGT. V was pared by 5 bases and J by 1 base, with 1 base of the junction left unmatched. CDR3 amino acids: CASSERENTGELFF. CDR3 DNA: TGTGCCAGCAGTGAGCGGGAGAACACCGGGGAGCTGTTTTTT.

This chain uses TRBV6-5 with TRBJ2-1; 10 nucleotides align to TRBD2. This CDR3 spans 16 amino acids. Germline V gene sequence: CDR1 MNHEY, CDR2 SVGAGI. V shed 4 bases, J shed 0 bases, and the junction held 3 bases outside the gene matches. CDR3 sequence reads: CASSWASGSSYNEQFF. The CDR3 DNA sequence: TGTGCCAGCAGTTGGGCTAGCGGGAGCTCCTACAATGAGCAGTTCTTC.

This clone is judged medium-sized (0.01 to 0.1%). This rearrangement joins TRBV19 to TRBJ1-4; 9 nucleotides line up with TRBD1. The CDR3 contains 14 residues. Germline assignment: CDR1 LNHDA and CDR2 SQIVND (reference sequence). Trimming removed 5 bases from V and 8 bases from J; junction bases left unmatched: 6. CDR3 protein: CASSLGQGGEKLFF. The CDR3 coding sequence is TGTGCCAGTAGTCTGGGACAGGGAGGGGAAAAACTGTTTTTT.

The chain employs TRBV3-1 (or the pseudogene TRBV3-2) and TRBJ1-5; the D is unclear. There are 13 residues in the CDR3. V lost 3 bases and J lost 6, with 9 bases in between. Germline-derived CDR1 and CDR2 are LGHDT and YNNKEL (reference sequence). The CDR3 DNA reads as TGTGCCAGCAGCCAGTCCCTCGTTCAGCCCCAGCATTTT. The encoded protein is CASSQSLVQPQHF.

The CDR3 here is CASSLQGLISYNEQFF. The CDR3 bases are TGCGCCAGCAGCCTACAGGGTCTGATATCCTACAATGAGCAGTTCTTC. This chain connects TRBV4-1 to TRBJ2-1; D might be TRBD1 (6 bases). The CDR3 runs 16 residues. Germline CDR1 reads MGHRA; CDR2 reads YSYEKL. The V end lost 4 bases, the J end lost 1 base, and 14 bases lay between the germline ends.